Following are 20 T cell receptor beta chains from one sample sequenced in a study of neurological immune-mediated disorders. TCRdb redid the calling of the 5' RACE reads with MiXCR, one entry per CDR3 protein. The profile shows 130,000 or so distinct CDR3 sequences, more than 2.5% of them singletons. Input material: PBMCs. These TCRs come from a woman in her 30s with multiple sclerosis.

This clonotype was picked up many times. The chain carries TRBV12-3 or TRBV12-4 and TRBJ1-5, with 7 positions matching TRBD1. Trimming at V came to 1 base and at J to 1 base, leaving 7 bases not matched to a gene. The CDR3 sequence is 17 residues long. The CDR3, as DNA: TGTGCCAGCAGTTTAGAAACCGGGACAGAGAGCAATCAGCCCCAGCATTTT. Translating gives CASSLETGTESNQPQHF.

This clonotype was detected many times. The chain couples TRBV10-3 to TRBJ2-7; the match to TRBD1 covers 10 bases. Germline assignment: CDR1 ENHRY and CDR2 SYGVKD. The CDR3 is made up of 14 amino acids. The trim removed 6 bases at V and 4 bases at J, leaving 6 bases unmatched. The CDR3 sequence: CAISGRDRGYEQYF. Here the CDR3 DNA reads TGTGCCATCAGCGGCCGGGACAGGGGTTACGAGCAGTACTTC.

This clonotype has ten or more counts. The chain is built from TRBV20-1 and TRBJ2-7; unclear D gene. The CDR3 has 14 residues. Trimming took 3 bases from V and 3 from J, leaving 15 bases between them. The germline V gene encodes CDR1 DFQATT and CDR2 SNEGSKA (reference sequence). CDR3 protein: CSARATLSGYEQYF. The DNA for the CDR3 is TGCAGTGCTAGGGCGACTTTATCCGGCTACGAGCAGTACTTC.

This clonotype was picked up many times. The chain joins TRBV12-3 or TRBV12-4 to TRBJ2-2; TRBD1 matches 10 bases. Trimming at V came to 6 bases and at J to 7 bases, leaving 8 bases not matched to a gene. CDR3 size: 15 residues. Here the CDR3 reads CASRLTGGAVGELFF. In DNA form, the CDR3 reads TGTGCCAGCAGGTTGACAGGGGGCGCCGTCGGGGAGCTGTTTTTT.

This clonotype has ten or more counts. The CDR3 protein is CSASSMGRSYNEQFF. The CDR3, as DNA: TGCAGTGCTAGTTCGATGGGGAGATCCTACAATGAGCAGTTCTTC. This sequence joins TRBV20-1 and TRBJ2-1, with D maybe TRBD2 (5 bases). The CDR3 has 15 amino acids. V lost 3 bases to trimming and J lost 1 base, with 13 bases between them. CDR1 is DFQATT, CDR2 SNEGSKA, per germline (reference sequence).

This clonotype was recorded a few times. This CDR3 reads CSASPGGPNTEAFF. The CDR3 DNA sequence: TGCAGTGCTAGTCCGGGGGGCCCGAACACTGAAGCTTTCTTT. This chain joins TRBV20-1 and TRBJ1-1; TRBD1 might be the D (6 bases). Per germline, CDR1 DFQATT and CDR2 SNEGSKA (reference sequence). The CDR3 runs to 14 residues. Trimming took off 3 bases at V and 1 base at J, with 12 bases between the two ends.

This clonotype was found many times. V gene TRBV20-1 combines with J gene TRBJ2-7, with D maybe TRBD1 (7 bases). CDR1 and CDR2 from the germline V gene are DFQATT and SNEGSKA (reference sequence). The ends were cut back, 0 bases at V and 2 bases at J, with 11 bases in the middle. The CDR3 extends over 14 amino acids. CDR3: CSAREQGGTYEQYF. The CDR3 region has the DNA TGCAGTGCTAGAGAGCAGGGGGGTACCTACGAGCAGTACTTC.

The chain combines TRBV6-2 or TRBV6-3 with TRBJ2-1; D is uncertain. V dropped 2 bases and J dropped 8 bases, with 19 bases sitting between them. The CDR3 loop spans 16 amino acids. Germline V gives CDR1 MNHEY, CDR2 SVGEGT. Here the CDR3 DNA reads TGTGCCAGCAGTTACGCAGCGAAAGGGCGTCTGGATGAGCAGTTCTTC. Its translation: CASSYAAKGRLDEQFF.

This clonotype was counted ten times or more. This chain joins TRBV7-8 and TRBJ1-5; 8 bases line up with TRBD1. The junction had 15 bases not matched to a gene; V was cut back by 2 bases and J by 0 bases. This CDR3 region has 20 residues. Germline loops: CDR1 SGHVS, CDR2 FQNEAQ. For the CDR3, the DNA is TGTGCCAGCAGCTTATATGGCGACAGGGGTGGGAGAAATAGCAATCAGCCCCAGCATTTT. It encodes CASSLYGDRGGRNSNQPQHF.

This chain joins TRBV5-1 and TRBJ1-2, with 11 bases aligning to TRBD1. CDR3 size: 13 residues. Germline lookup yields CDR1 SGHRS and CDR2 YFSETQ. V dropped 4 bases and J dropped 7; count of bases not matched to a gene: 3. CDR3 residues: CASSIGQGAGYTF. As DNA, the CDR3 is TGCGCCAGCAGCATCGGACAGGGGGCTGGCTACACCTTC.

This clonotype has at least ten counts. V is TRBV5-6 and J is TRBJ2-5; 7 bases map to TRBD2. The CDR3 covers 17 residues. Trimming removed 1 base from V and 2 bases from J; junction bases left unmatched: 11. Germline V lookup: CDR1 SGHDT, CDR2 YYEEEE. CDR3 amino acids: CASSLFGLAALQETQYF. The CDR3 DNA sequence: TGTGCCAGCAGCTTGTTCGGCCTAGCGGCGCTACAAGAGACCCAGTACTTC.

The sample holds many counts of this clonotype. The chain is built from TRBV20-1 and TRBJ2-7; D gene uncertain. The germline gives CDR1 DFQATT, CDR2 SNEGSKA (reference sequence). The CDR3 loop spans 15 amino acids. Deletions cut 2 bases from V and 6 bases from J, with 20 bases between. CDR3 DNA sequence: TGCAGTGCTAGACCTAGGGAAACCGCCGCGTCCGAGCAGTACTTC. Protein sequence: CSARPRETAASEQYF.

This clonotype has at least ten counts. The rearrangement joins TRBV3-1 to TRBJ1-2; no clear D gene. Germline lookup yields CDR1 LGHDT and CDR2 YNNKEL (reference sequence). V was cut by 2 bases and J by 1 base, with 17 bases left in between. CDR3 length: 17 residues. This chain's CDR3 is CASSQRPTQTGNYGYTF. The CDR3, as DNA: TGTGCCAGCAGCCAAAGACCTACTCAAACCGGTAACTATGGCTACACCTTC. Complete variable domain (other parts from reference TRBV3-1 and TRBJ1-2): DTAVSQTPKYLVTQMGNDKSIKCEQNLGHDTMYWYKQDSKKFLKIMFSYNNKELIINETVPNRFSPKSPDKAHLNLHINSLELGDSAVYFCASSQRPTQTGNYGYTFGSGTRLTVV.

In this sample, this clonotype turned up many times. The chain uses TRBV5-1 and TRBJ2-6; D unresolved. The germline gives CDR1 SGHRS, CDR2 YFSETQ. The CDR3 loop spans 15 amino acids. V was shortened by 0 bases and J by 0 bases, with 4 bases between the two germline ends. In nucleotides, the CDR3 is TGCGCCAGCAGCTTGGGTAGCTCTGGGGCCAACGTCCTGACTTTC. Its translation is CASSLGSSGANVLTF.

The sample holds many counts of this clonotype. The chain couples TRBV5-1 to TRBJ2-1; D unresolved. The germline V gene has CDR1 SGHRS and CDR2 YFSETQ. V lost 6 bases and J 1 base, leaving 11 bases between the germline ends. The CDR3 has 14 amino acids. CDR3 in amino acids: CASKAVGSYNEQFF. In DNA form, the CDR3 reads TGCGCCAGCAAGGCGGTGGGGTCCTACAATGAGCAGTTCTTC.

This clonotype showed up many times. The CDR3 nucleotides are TGCGCCAGCAGGGGGCGACTAGCGGGAGAAGACAATGAGCAGTTCTTC. Translating gives CASRGRLAGEDNEQFF. The chain is built from TRBV5-1 and TRBJ2-1, with 12 bases fitting TRBD2. Germline V gene lookup returns CDR1 SGHRS and CDR2 YFSETQ. The J segment lost 5 bases and the V segment lost 5 bases, leaving 8 bases of the junction unmatched. The length of the CDR3 is 16 residues.

In its sample, this clonotype was seen many times. The chain couples TRBV6-5 to TRBJ2-7, with 10 bases matching TRBD2. The CDR3 spans 13 residues. In germline, CDR1 is MNHEY, CDR2 SVGAGI. V lost 6 bases, J lost 4 bases, and 3 bases stayed unmatched. This chain's CDR3 is CASRGLASYEQYF. DNA of the CDR3: TGTGCCAGCAGGGGACTAGCGAGTTACGAGCAGTACTTC.

The table lists this clonotype with many counts. The DNA of the CDR3 is TGTGCCAGCAGCCCGACGTCAGATACGCAGTATTTT. Encoded protein: CASSPTSDTQYF. The chain joins TRBV7-2 to TRBJ2-3; D remains ambiguous. Looked up from germline, CDR1 is SGHTA and CDR2 is FQGNSA. The V and J ends lost 5 bases and 4 bases respectively, with 7 bases between them. This CDR3 is built from 12 residues.

This clonotype was detected ten times or more. The chain has TRBV20-1 and TRBJ2-1; TRBD2 might be the D (7 bases). V lost 1 base, J lost 5 bases, and 12 bases lay in between. This CDR3 region has 14 residues. Germline loops: CDR1 DFQATT, CDR2 SNEGSKA (reference sequence). Here the CDR3 reads CSARGGGANNEQFF. CDR3 nucleotide sequence: TGCAGTGCTAGAGGTGGGGGGGCTAACAATGAGCAGTTCTTC.

This clonotype has at least ten counts. The chain links TRBV4-3 to TRBJ1-2; unclear D gene. This CDR3 has 16 residues. Germline CDR1 reads LGHNA; CDR2 reads YSLEER. The germline V and J ends were trimmed by 0 bases and 1 base, with 12 bases remaining between them. The CDR3 here is CASSQDRARINYGYTF. The CDR3, as DNA: TGCGCCAGCAGCCAAGATCGGGCCAGGATTAACTATGGCTACACCTTC.